The source of this T cell receptor beta chain is a study of blood T cell repertoires in COVID-19. In the original analysis: Using reference gene primer amplification, nucleated cell counts were estimated. Libraries were prepared by immunoSEQ multiplex PCR; TCRdb keeps only in-frame clonotypes and omits some of them. V and J calls and clone size come straight from that table; D and trimming were deduced from the DNA. The repertoire consists of fewer than 350,000 clones, with around 85% occurring once and the leading ten covering about 1.9%. This CDR3 has 17 amino acids. V trimming: 5 bases; J trimming: 1 base; junction bases outside the gene matches: 12. Germline V gene sequence: CDR1 MNHEY, CDR2 SMNVEV (reference sequence).

This TCR was recovered from a woman in her 30s who had been exposed to COVID-19. The specimen sequenced was PBMCs or T cells enriched from blood (not recorded which). The J gene is TRBJ2-7, the V gene TRBV27; TRBD2 aligns across 9 bases. CDR3 region: CASSRLLAGIVSYEQYF. The CDR3 DNA reads TGTGCCAGCAGTCGCCTGCTAGCGGGGATCGTGTCCTACGAGCAGTACTTC.